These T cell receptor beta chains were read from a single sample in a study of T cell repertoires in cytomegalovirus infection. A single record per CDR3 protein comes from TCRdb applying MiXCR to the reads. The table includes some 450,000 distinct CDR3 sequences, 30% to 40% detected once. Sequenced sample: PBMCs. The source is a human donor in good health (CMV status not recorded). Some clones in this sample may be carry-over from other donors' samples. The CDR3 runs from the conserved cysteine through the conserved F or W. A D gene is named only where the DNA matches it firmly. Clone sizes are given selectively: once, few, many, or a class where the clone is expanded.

DNA: TGCGCCAGCAGCTCCGGGACAGGGGAGGATACGCAGTATTTT
CDR3: CASSSGTGEDTQYF
J: TRBJ2-3
D: TRBD1
V: TRBV5-1
size: few

DNA: TGTGCCAGCACTATTACTCGCACAGATACGCAGTATTTT
CDR3: CASTITRTDTQYF
J: TRBJ2-3
D: -
V: TRBV2
size: -

DNA: TGTGCCACCGCGAGCGGGACAGGGGCCCCCCCGAGCAATCAGCCCCAGCCTTTT
CDR3: CATASGTGAPPSNQPQPF
J: TRBJ1-5
D: TRBD1
V: TRBV19
size: -

DNA: TGTGCCAGCAGTTTGGACAGGGCGCGTGTCCTGACTTTC
CDR3: CASSLDRARVLTF
J: TRBJ2-6
D: TRBD1
V: TRBV6-6
size: few

DNA: TGTGCCAGCAGCTTACAAGGGCCCACTGAAGCTTTCTTT
CDR3: CASSLQGPTEAFF
J: TRBJ1-1
D: -
V: TRBV27
size: many

DNA: TGTGCCAGCAGCCGTAGCGGGGGCCTGGGAGATACGCAGTATTTT
CDR3: CASSRSGGLGDTQYF
J: TRBJ2-3
D: TRBD2
V: TRBV5-4
size: few

DNA: TGTGCCAGCAGCTTACTCGGTACTGGGGCCAACGTCCTGACTTTC
CDR3: CASSLLGTGANVLTF
J: TRBJ2-6
D: -
V: TRBV7-3
size: -

DNA: TGCTCCAGCAGCCAAGATCCGGGCGGAGGAGCCTTTAATGAAAAACTGTTTTTT
CDR3: CSSSQDPGGGAFNEKLFF
J: TRBJ1-4
D: -
V: TRBV4-3
size: -

DNA: TGTGCCAGCAGCCAGCCGAGCACAGATACGCTGTATTTT
CDR3: CASSQPSTDTLYF
J: TRBJ2-3
D: -
V: TRBV7-2
size: -

DNA: TGTGCCAGCAGCACCCAACGGGGGGGCACAGATACGCAGTATTTT
CDR3: CASSTQRGGTDTQYF
J: TRBJ2-3
D: TRBD2
V: TRBV5-4
size: -

DNA: TGTGCCACCAGTGACCGGGACAGGGGGGGCTATGGCTACACCTTC
CDR3: CATSDRDRGGYGYTF
J: TRBJ1-2
D: TRBD1
V: TRBV24-1
size: -

DNA: TGTGCCAGCAGTGGTCAGGATAACTCCTACGAGCAGTACTTC
CDR3: CASSGQDNSYEQYF
J: TRBJ2-7
D: -
V: TRBV2
size: few

DNA: TGCGCCAGCAGGCCCCGAGGTGGGACAGGCTTATACAATGAGCAGTTCTTC
CDR3: CASRPRGGTGLYNEQFF
J: TRBJ2-1
D: TRBD1
V: TRBV5-1
size: few

DNA: TGTGCCAGCAGTGTAAAGGTTGAGCAGTTCTTC
CDR3: CASSVKVEQFF
J: TRBJ2-1
D: -
V: TRBV2
size: once

DNA: TGTGCCAGTAGTATTCCCAATCGAAAAGGGGCCAACGTCCTGACTTTC
CDR3: CASSIPNRKGANVLTF
J: TRBJ2-6
D: -
V: TRBV19
size: few

DNA: TGTGCCAGCAGCCCGTCCCCCCCGGGACAACGCTCGGGATACACCTTC
CDR3: CASSPSPPGQRSGYTF
J: TRBJ1-2
D: -
V: TRBV27
size: -

DNA: TGTGCCAGCTCGTGGGAGAAGGGCCGCACAGATACGCAGTATTTT
CDR3: CASSWEKGRTDTQYF
J: TRBJ2-3
D: -
V: TRBV7-2
size: -

DNA: TGCAGTGCTAGTGATGTAACTGAAGCTTTCTTT
CDR3: CSASDVTEAFF
J: TRBJ1-1
D: -
V: TRBV20-1
size: -

DNA: TGCGCCAGCAGCCAAGGGGCTCGCACAGATACGCAGTATTTT
CDR3: CASSQGARTDTQYF
J: TRBJ2-3
D: -
V: TRBV4-1
size: many

DNA: TGTGCCAGCAGACAGCCGGCGACAGGCTCTGGAAACACCATATATTTT
CDR3: CASRQPATGSGNTIYF
J: TRBJ1-3
D: -
V: TRBV7-9
size: few

DNA: TGTGCCAGTAACAGGGGGGTCGGCAATCAGCCCCAGCATTTT
CDR3: CASNRGVGNQPQHF
J: TRBJ1-5
D: TRBD1
V: TRBV19
size: -

DNA: TGCGCCAGCAGCTTGATGGTGGGGACTGGGGCCAACGTCCTGACTTTC
CDR3: CASSLMVGTGANVLTF
J: TRBJ2-6
D: -
V: TRBV5-1
size: -

DNA: TGTGCCAGCAGTCCATCCCAGACAGGGGGCGCCGATCAGCCCCAGCATTTT
CDR3: CASSPSQTGGADQPQHF
J: TRBJ1-5
D: TRBD1
V: TRBV28
size: -

DNA: TGTGCCAGCAGCTTAGGCTTAGGGGGGTTTGCTCAGCCCCAGCATTTT
CDR3: CASSLGLGGFAQPQHF
J: TRBJ1-5
D: -
V: TRBV7-9
size: -

DNA: TGTGCCAGCAGTTTATATAGGGGCGGCAATCAGCCCCAGCATTTT
CDR3: CASSLYRGGNQPQHF
J: TRBJ1-5
D: -
V: TRBV12-3/TRBV12-4
size: -

DNA: TGTGCCAGCAGCCTTTTAGCAGGGCCCTTGGAAGCTTTCTTT
CDR3: CASSLLAGPLEAFF
J: TRBJ1-1
D: -
V: TRBV6-6
size: -